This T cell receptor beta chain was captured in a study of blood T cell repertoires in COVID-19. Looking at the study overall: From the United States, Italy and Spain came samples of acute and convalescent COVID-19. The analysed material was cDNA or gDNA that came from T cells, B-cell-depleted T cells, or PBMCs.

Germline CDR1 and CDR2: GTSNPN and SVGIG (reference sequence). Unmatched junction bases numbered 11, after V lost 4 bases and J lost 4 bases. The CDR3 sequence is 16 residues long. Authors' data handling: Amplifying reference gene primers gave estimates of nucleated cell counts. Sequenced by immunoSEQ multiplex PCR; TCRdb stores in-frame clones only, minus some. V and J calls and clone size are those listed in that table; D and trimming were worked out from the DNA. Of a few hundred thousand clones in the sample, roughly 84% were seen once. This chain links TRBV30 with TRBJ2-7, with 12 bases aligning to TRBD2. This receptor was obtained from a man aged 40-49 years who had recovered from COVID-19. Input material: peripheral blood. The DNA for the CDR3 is TGTGCCTGGATCCCCCACATGACTAGCGGGAGTTACGAGCAGTACTTC. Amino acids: CAWIPHMTSGSYEQYF.